The 20 T cell receptor beta chains presented below share a single source sample, sequenced in a study of technical replicates of blood from a handful of donors. This table comes from immunoSEQ multiplex PCR, and its TCRdb copy is limited to in-frame clones, with some not included. The sample shows about 62,000 clones, roughly 91% of them seen only once. Sequencing was carried out using PBMCs. These receptors originate from a human donor in good health. Some clones in this sample may be carry-over from other donors' samples.

This CDR3 is CASSRDRELSEQYF. CDR3 DNA sequence: TGCGCCAGCAGCCGGGACAGGGAGTTGAGCGAGCAGTACTTC. V is TRBV4-1 and J is TRBJ2-7, with 9 bases that match TRBD1. Germline lookup yields CDR1 MGHRA and CDR2 YSYEKL. This CDR3 contains 14 residues. The V and J ends lost 4 bases and 6 bases, in that order; junction bases with no gene match: 7.

For the CDR3, the DNA is TGTGCCAGCAGCTTCCTAGGGGGGGTCCAAGAGACCCAGTACTTC. Translation gives CASSFLGGVQETQYF. V and J are TRBV7-9 and TRBJ2-5, with D tentatively TRBD2 (7 bases). The CDR3 contains 15 residues. The V and J ends lost 3 bases and 1 base respectively, with 12 bases between them. Germline-derived CDR1 and CDR2 are SEHNR and FQNEAQ (reference sequence).

This clone occurred once. This chain connects TRBV2 to TRBJ2-7; D is perhaps TRBD1 (6 bases). The CDR3 runs 13 residues. With 4 bases removed from V and 2 bases from J, the gap between germline ends came to 9 bases. Germline values: CDR1 SNHLY, CDR2 FYNNEI. For the CDR3, the DNA is TGTGCCAGCAGTGGGGACACCCCCTACGAGCAGTACTTC. Its translation: CASSGDTPYEQYF.

The chain couples TRBV7-9 to TRBJ2-3; a weak D match, TRBD2 (6 bases). V dropped 1 base and J dropped 2 bases, with 13 bases sitting between them. The CDR3 runs 16 residues. CDR1 and CDR2 (germline): SEHNR, FQNEAQ (reference sequence). Written as DNA, the CDR3 is TGTGCCAGCAGCTTAGTCTCCGGGAGCCCCACAGATACGCAGTATTTT. It codes for CASSLVSGSPTDTQYF.

V is TRBV15 and J is TRBJ2-7, with D hard to call. CDR3 length equals 15 residues. Trimming left V 1 base short and J 4 bases short, with 14 bases between. From germline, CDR1 is LNHNV and CDR2 YYDKDF (reference sequence). The CDR3 region has the DNA TGTGCCACCAGCAGAGCCCGTGGCGGCCAGTACGAGCAGTACTTC. Protein sequence: CATSRARGGQYEQYF.

V gene TRBV5-1 combines with J gene TRBJ2-1, with 10 positions matching TRBD2. Per the germline V gene, CDR1 is SGHRS and CDR2 is YFSETQ. The J segment lost 4 bases and the V segment lost 3 bases, leaving 1 base of the junction unmatched. The CDR3 extends over 14 amino acids. CDR3 sequence (DNA): TGCGCCAGCAGCTCTAGCGGGAGTTACAATGAGCAGTTCTTC. This gives the protein CASSSSGSYNEQFF.

This clone has just one count. The chain recombines TRBV9 with TRBJ1-2; D gene unclear. Trimming stripped 0 bases from V and 7 bases from J, with 13 bases between. CDR1 SGDLS and CDR2 YYNGEE come from the germline V gene. The CDR3 contains 14 residues. CDR3 protein: CASSVVSGEGGYTF. CDR3 coding DNA: TGTGCCAGCAGCGTAGTATCCGGGGAGGGTGGCTACACCTTC.

The rearrangement joins TRBV7-9 to TRBJ1-1, with 8 bases matching TRBD1. In germline, CDR1 is SEHNR, CDR2 FQNEAQ (reference sequence). The CDR3 spans 14 residues. V lost 4 bases, J lost 5 bases, and 6 bases stayed unmatched. The CDR3 reads CASSSQGAGTEAFF. CDR3 sequence (DNA): TGTGCCAGCAGCTCCCAGGGGGCAGGAACTGAAGCTTTCTTT.

Written as DNA, the CDR3 is TGCAGCGTTGACAACAGGGGGGACACCGGGGAGCTGTTTTTT. Translating it yields CSVDNRGDTGELFF. The rearrangement joins TRBV29-1 to TRBJ2-2, with 8 positions matching TRBD1. The CDR3 length is 14 residues. Germline CDR1 is SQVTM and CDR2 is ANQGSEA. V gave up 3 bases and J gave up 3 bases; unmatched junction bases: 3.

This clone has only one observation. This chain uses TRBV4-1 with TRBJ1-2; TRBD1 matches 8 bases. Looked up from germline, CDR1 is MGHRA and CDR2 is YSYEKL. This CDR3 comprises 20 residues. V lost 3 bases, J lost 8 bases, and 26 bases stayed unmatched. The CDR3 nucleotides are TGCGCCAGCAGCCACTACACCAAACCTCCGGGACAGGACATTCCGGCGGGCTACACCTTC. It codes for CASSHYTKPPGQDIPAGYTF.

V and J are TRBV7-8 and TRBJ2-7; 10 bases agree with TRBD2. V shed 2 bases and J 3 bases; nucleotides not matched to a gene: 7. Germline V lookup: CDR1 SGHVS, CDR2 FQNEAQ. The CDR3 length is 16 residues. The chain's CDR3 is CASSLTLQREGYEQYF. The DNA of the CDR3 is TGTGCCAGCAGCTTAACCCTCCAGCGGGAGGGCTACGAGCAGTACTTC.

This clone occurred once. This sequence joins TRBV27 and TRBJ2-5, with TRBD1 matching 7 bases. Germline assignment: CDR1 MNHEY and CDR2 SMNVEV (reference sequence). Germline trimming cut 6 bases from V and 0 bases from J; bases unmatched to any gene: 13. The CDR3 is 17 residues long. In DNA, the CDR3 is TGTGCCAGCAGCCACCTGGGGACAGACCTCCACCAAGAGACCCAGTACTTC. Translated: CASSHLGTDLHQETQYF.

The J gene is TRBJ2-4, the V gene TRBV27, with D possibly matching TRBD2 (5 bases). The CDR3 has 15 amino acids. V lost 6 bases and J lost 0, with 12 bases in between. Germline CDR1 is MNHEY and CDR2 is SMNVEV (reference sequence). The CDR3 is CASSPGMLAKNIQYF. In nucleotides, the CDR3 is TGTGCCAGCAGCCCGGGGATGTTAGCCAAAAACATTCAGTACTTC.

The V and J genes are TRBV9 and TRBJ1-5, with 9 bases aligning to TRBD1. V was clipped by 9 bases and J by 0 bases; unmatched bases: 7. The CDR3 runs 15 residues. The germline gives CDR1 SGDLS, CDR2 YYNGEE. DNA for the CDR3: TGTGCCACAGGGACAGGGATCAATAGCAATCAGCCCCAGCATTTT. Amino acid sequence: CATGTGINSNQPQHF.

The V and J genes are TRBV7-9 and TRBJ2-2; 8 nucleotides align to TRBD2. Germline-derived CDR1 and CDR2 are SEHNR and FQNEAQ (reference sequence). The CDR3 spans 18 residues. Losses at the gene ends were 5 bases for V and 0 bases for J; bases not matched to a gene: 11. CDR3 DNA sequence: TGTGCCAGCAGCCGAAGTAGCGGGGCTATAGCGAACACCGGGGAGCTGTTTTTT. This codes for CASSRSSGAIANTGELFF. The full variable domain, its missing parts supplied by reference TRBV7-9 and TRBJ2-2, is DTGVSQNPRHKITKRGQNVTFRCDPISEHNRLYWYRQTLGQGPEFLTYFQNEAQLEKSRLLSDRFSAERPKGSFSTLEIQRTEQGDSAMYLCASSRSSGAIANTGELFFGEGSRLTVL.

The CDR3 bases are TGTGCCAGCAGGTCCGGAGGAGTGCAGTACTTC. It is translated as CASRSGGVQYF. The chain combines TRBV6-5 with TRBJ2-7, with a weak D call TRBD2 (5 bases). V was pared by 6 bases and J by 9 bases, with 12 bases between. This CDR3 is built from 11 residues. Germline CDR1 is MNHEY and CDR2 is SVGAGI.

The CDR3 is CASSQGAGTDTQYF. CDR3 DNA sequence: TGTGCCAGCAGCCAGGGGGCAGGCACAGATACGCAGTATTTT. The chain employs TRBV7-3 and TRBJ2-3, with 8 bases lining up with TRBD1. The CDR3 contains 14 residues. Germline CDR1 SGHTA, CDR2 FQGTGA. Trimming cost V 5 bases and J 1 base; bases outside gene matches: 2.

The table lists this clone with a count of one. This chain connects TRBV19 to TRBJ2-1; 14 nucleotides line up with TRBD2. J lost 6 bases, V lost 3 bases, and 7 bases had no gene match. Germline lookup yields CDR1 LNHDA and CDR2 SQIVND (reference sequence). The CDR3 covers 17 residues. CDR3 residues: CASSIPGLAGGLNEQFF. CDR3 nucleotides: TGTGCCAGTAGTATCCCCGGACTAGCGGGGGGTCTCAATGAGCAGTTCTTC.

The J gene is TRBJ1-1, the V gene TRBV10-3; D may be TRBD1 (5 bases). Germline V gene data show CDR1 as ENHRY and CDR2 as SYGVKD. This CDR3 region has 13 residues. Trimming took 2 bases from V and 2 from J, leaving 6 bases between them. The CDR3 DNA reads TGTGCCATCAGTGAGGACAGAAACACTGAAGCTTTCTTT. Its translation is CAISEDRNTEAFF.

The sample holds one count of this clone. CDR3 in amino acids: CASTPQRGQGASSPLHF. In nucleotides, the CDR3 is TGTGCCAGCACCCCCCAAAGGGGACAGGGGGCTAGTTCACCCCTCCACTTT. The gene calls are TRBV27 and TRBJ1-6; 12 bases align to TRBD1. Germline CDR1 and CDR2: MNHEY and SMNVEV (reference sequence). The V gene end was trimmed by 7 bases and the J gene end by 9 bases; junction bases not matched to a gene: 13. This CDR3 region has 17 residues.